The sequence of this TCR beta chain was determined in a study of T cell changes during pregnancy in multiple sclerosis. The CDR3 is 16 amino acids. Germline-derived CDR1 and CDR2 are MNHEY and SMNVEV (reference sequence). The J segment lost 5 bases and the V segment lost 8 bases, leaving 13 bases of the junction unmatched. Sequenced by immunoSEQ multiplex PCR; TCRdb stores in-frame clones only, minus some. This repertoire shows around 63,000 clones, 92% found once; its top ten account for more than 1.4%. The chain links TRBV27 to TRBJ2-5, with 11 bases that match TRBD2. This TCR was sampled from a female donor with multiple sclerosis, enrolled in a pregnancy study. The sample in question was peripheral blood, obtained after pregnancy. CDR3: CASARLAGLSRETQYF. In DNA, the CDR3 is TGTGCCAGCGCAAGACTAGCGGGATTATCTCGGGAGACCCAGTACTTC.